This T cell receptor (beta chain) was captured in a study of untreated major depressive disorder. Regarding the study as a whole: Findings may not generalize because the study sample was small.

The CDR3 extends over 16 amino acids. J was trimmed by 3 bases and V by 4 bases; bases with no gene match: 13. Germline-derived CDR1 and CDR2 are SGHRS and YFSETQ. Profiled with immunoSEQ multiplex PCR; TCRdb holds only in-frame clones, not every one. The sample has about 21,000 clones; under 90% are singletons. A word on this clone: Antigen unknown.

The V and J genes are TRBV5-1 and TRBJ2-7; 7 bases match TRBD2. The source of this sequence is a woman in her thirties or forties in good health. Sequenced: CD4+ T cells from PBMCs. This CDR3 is CASSQYSSGTVYEQYF. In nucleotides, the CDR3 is TGCGCCAGCAGCCAATACTCTAGCGGCACGGTCTACGAGCAGTACTTC.